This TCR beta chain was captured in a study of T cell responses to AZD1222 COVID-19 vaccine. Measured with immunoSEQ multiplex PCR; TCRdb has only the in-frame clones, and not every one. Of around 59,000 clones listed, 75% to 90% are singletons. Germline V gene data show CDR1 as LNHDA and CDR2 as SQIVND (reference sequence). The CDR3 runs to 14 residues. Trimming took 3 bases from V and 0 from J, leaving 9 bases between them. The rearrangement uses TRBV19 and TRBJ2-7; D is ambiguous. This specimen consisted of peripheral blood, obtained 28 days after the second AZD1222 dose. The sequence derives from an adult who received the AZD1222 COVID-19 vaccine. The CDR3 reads CASSMNGPSYEQYF. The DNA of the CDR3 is TGTGCCAGTAGTATGAACGGCCCCTCCTACGAGCAGTACTTC. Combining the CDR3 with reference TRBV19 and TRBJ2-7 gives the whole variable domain DGGITQSPKYLFRKEGQNVTLSCEQNLNHDAMYWYRQDPGQGLRLIYYSQIVNDFQKGDIAEGYSVSREKKESFPLTVTSAQKNPTAFYLCASSMNGPSYEQYFGPGTRLTVT.